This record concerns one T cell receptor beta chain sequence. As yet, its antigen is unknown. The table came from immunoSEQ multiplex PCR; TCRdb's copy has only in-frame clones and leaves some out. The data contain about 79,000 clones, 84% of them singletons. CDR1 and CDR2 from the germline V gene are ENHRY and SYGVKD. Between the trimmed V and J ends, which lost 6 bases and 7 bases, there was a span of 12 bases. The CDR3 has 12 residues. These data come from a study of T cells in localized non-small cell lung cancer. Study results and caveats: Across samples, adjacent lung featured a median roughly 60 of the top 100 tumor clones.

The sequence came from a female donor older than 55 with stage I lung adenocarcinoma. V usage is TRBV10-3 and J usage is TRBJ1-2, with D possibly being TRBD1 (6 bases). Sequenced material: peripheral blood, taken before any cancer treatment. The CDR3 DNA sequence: TGTGCCATCAGGCAGGGACAACGTGGCTACACCTTC. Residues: CAIRQGQRGYTF.